The next 6 T cell receptor beta chains were all read from a single sample in a study of blood T cell repertoires in COVID-19 (dated by TCRdb to 2020 to 2021). The method was the immunoSEQ multiplex PCR assay. TCRdb provides this immuneACCESS table in a form limited to in-frame rearrangements. Some clones are lacking; in checked studies, under half of them reflect an unresolved V gene, and why the rest are absent is not known. A total of tens of thousands of clones appear in this sample, roughly 80% of them only once. Over 15% of the sample is in the top ten clones. The sample comprised peripheral blood. The receptors shown here come from a woman aged 60-75 years with acute or convalescent COVID-19.

The chain carries TRBV19 and TRBJ2-5; 10 positions match TRBD1. Germline trimming cut 1 base from V and 5 bases from J; bases unmatched to any gene: 1. CDR3 length: 14 amino acids. Per germline, CDR1 LNHDA and CDR2 SQIVND (reference sequence). The DNA of the CDR3 is TGTGCCAGTAGTATAGGGGGACAGGGGGAGACCCAGTACTTC. It yields the protein CASSIGGQGETQYF.

The V gene is TRBV4-1, the J gene TRBJ1-5; D remains unclear. The CDR3 is made up of 16 amino acids. V lost 0 bases and J lost 3, with 12 bases in between. Germline V gene sequence: CDR1 MGHRA, CDR2 YSYEKL. CDR3 amino acids: CASSQDPGSTNQPQHF. CDR3 nucleotides: TGCGCCAGCAGCCAAGACCCTGGGAGCACCAATCAGCCCCAGCATTTT.

The chain combines TRBV6-5 with TRBJ2-1, with D perhaps matching TRBD1 (5 bases). This CDR3 is 11 amino acids long. Germline-derived CDR1 and CDR2 are MNHEY and SVGAGI. With 8 bases removed from V and 7 bases from J, the gap between germline ends came to 9 bases. CDR3 in amino acids: CASGRQNEQFF. As DNA, the CDR3 is TGTGCCAGCGGTCGACAGAATGAGCAGTTCTTC.

Only a few counts were recorded for this clone. The genes are TRBV11-3 and TRBJ1-1; TRBD1 matches at 8 bases. The CDR3 length is 13 residues. Germline V gives CDR1 SGHNT, CDR2 YENEEA. Losses at the gene ends were 5 bases for V and 7 bases for J; bases not matched to a gene: 6. Written as DNA, the CDR3 is TGTGCCAGCAGCCCGGGGACAGGAGGTGAAGCTTTCTTT. Its protein is CASSPGTGGEAFF.

V and J are TRBV9 and TRBJ1-1, with 8 bases fitting TRBD1. Germline CDR1 and CDR2: SGDLS and YYNGEE. Unmatched junction bases numbered 4, after V lost 0 bases and J lost 0 bases. CDR3 size: 16 residues. The DNA of the CDR3 is TGTGCCAGCAGCGTAGCTGGACAGGGAGTGAACACTGAAGCTTTCTTT. Protein product: CASSVAGQGVNTEAFF.

The sample holds a few counts of this clone. The V call is TRBV2, the J call TRBJ2-7, with D perhaps matching TRBD2 (5 bases). The CDR3 consists of 12 residues. The germline CDR1 and CDR2 sequences are SNHLY and FYNNEI. Between the trimmed V and J ends, which lost 4 bases and 2 bases, there was a span of 6 bases. DNA of the CDR3: TGTGCCAGCAGTGGGGAGCCCTACGAGCAGTACTTC. It specifies CASSGEPYEQYF. Full variable domain (remainder filled in from reference TRBV2 and TRBJ2-7): EPEVTQTPSHQVTQMGQEVILRCVPISNHLYFYWYRQILGQKVEFLVSFYNNEISEKSEIFDDQFSVERPDGSNFTLKIRSTKLEDSAMYFCASSGEPYEQYFGPGTRLTVT.